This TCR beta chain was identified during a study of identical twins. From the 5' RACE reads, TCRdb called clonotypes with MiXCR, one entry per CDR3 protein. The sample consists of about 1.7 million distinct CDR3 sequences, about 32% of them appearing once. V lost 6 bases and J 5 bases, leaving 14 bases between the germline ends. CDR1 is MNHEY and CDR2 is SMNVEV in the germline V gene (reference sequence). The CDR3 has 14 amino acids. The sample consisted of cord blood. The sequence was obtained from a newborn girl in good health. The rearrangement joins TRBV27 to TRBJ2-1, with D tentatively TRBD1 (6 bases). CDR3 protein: CASRILRDNNEQFF. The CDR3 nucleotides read TGTGCCAGCAGGATCCTACGGGACAACAATGAGCAGTTCTTC.